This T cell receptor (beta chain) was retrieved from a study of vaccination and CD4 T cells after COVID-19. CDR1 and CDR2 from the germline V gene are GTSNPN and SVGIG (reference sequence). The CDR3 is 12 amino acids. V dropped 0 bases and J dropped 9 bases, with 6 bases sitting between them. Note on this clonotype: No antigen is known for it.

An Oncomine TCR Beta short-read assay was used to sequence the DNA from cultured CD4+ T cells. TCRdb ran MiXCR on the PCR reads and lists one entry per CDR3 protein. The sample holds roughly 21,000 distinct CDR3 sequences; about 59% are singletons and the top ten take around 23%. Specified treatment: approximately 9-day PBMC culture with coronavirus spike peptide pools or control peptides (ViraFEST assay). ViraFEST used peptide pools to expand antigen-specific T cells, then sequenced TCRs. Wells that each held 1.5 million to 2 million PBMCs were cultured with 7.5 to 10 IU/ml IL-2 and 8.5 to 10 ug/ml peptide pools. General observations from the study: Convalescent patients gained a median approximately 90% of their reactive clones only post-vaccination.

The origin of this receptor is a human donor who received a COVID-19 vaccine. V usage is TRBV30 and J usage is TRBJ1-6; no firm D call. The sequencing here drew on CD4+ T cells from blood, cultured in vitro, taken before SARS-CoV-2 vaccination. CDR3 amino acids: CAWSVSPSPLHF. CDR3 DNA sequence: TGTGCCTGGAGTGTAAGTCCTTCACCCCTCCACTTT.